The rows below give T cell receptor beta chains drawn from one sample of a study of cytomegalovirus exposure and HLA in healthy donors. The assay was immunoSEQ multiplex PCR, and TCRdb's table has in-frame clones only and misses some. The data hold about 200,000 clones, with almost 80% observed a single time. Sequencing was performed on PBMCs. The receptor source for this set is a male donor in good health and CMV-seronegative. CDR3s include the opening cysteine and the closing phenylalanine or tryptophan.

TRBV27 | CASSPGLAGGVTGELFF
TRBV5-4 | CPRQHAWWAHSYEQYF
TRBV5-1 | CASSLGPGTGGLQYF
TRBV7-9 | CASSLGLAGYQETQYF
TRBV9 | CASSPVGVGETQYF
TRBV4-3 | CASSHRTGDSYEQYF
TRBV7-3 | CASSFSGGAISDNEQFF
TRBV5-1 | CASSSGTGLYNEQFF
TRBV5-4 | CASSLGLDTQYF
TRBV19 | CASSIGQRSGREETQYF
TRBV5-1 | CASSLNPGEETQYF
TRBV19 | CASSPQFSNQPQHF
TRBV7-6 | CASSLGQNTEAFF
TRBV9 | CASSARQGGETQYF
TRBV10-3 | CAISGGGPNVSEQYF
TRBV28 | CASRDRLNTEAFF
TRBV13 | CASSLDGSYEQYF
TRBV2 | CASNFRASGLYEQYF
TRBV4-1 | CASSWGGGDTQYF
TRBV18 | CASSPVGVNTEAFF
TRBV19 | CASTTTGGYEKLFF
TRBV5-6 | CASSLDSYGYTF
TRBV9 | CASSANRQGVGTGELFF
TRBV6-4 | CASTSGTGYGYTF
TRBV13 | CASSLYMGGRFEKLFF
TRBV5-4 | CASSLGGQGQEKLFF
TRBV29-1 | CSVGSGGASSYNEQFF
TRBV4-3 | CASSDGQGRSEKLFF
TRBV7-2 | CASSPRTSGGWVEQFF
TRBV29-1 | CSVAGGRGTGELFF
TRBV30 | CAWTAGATDTQYF
TRBV7-9 | CASSMGQGIEKLFF
TRBV19 | CASSLHLSGTGSGNTIYF
TRBV27 | CASSLTGNYGYTF
TRBV28 | CASRQGSDQPQHF